The entry that follows covers one T cell receptor beta chain sequence. The target antigen is unknown. These data belong to a study of T cells in localized non-small cell lung cancer. Broader study findings: The appearance of a median roughly 53 of the top 100 tumor clones was seen in adjacent lung.

CDR3 length: 12 amino acids. Germline V lookup: CDR1 SQVTM, CDR2 ANQGSEA. V was pared by 6 bases and J by 4 bases, with 4 bases of the junction left unmatched. Clones were sequenced by immunoSEQ multiplex PCR, and TCRdb holds only the in-frame ones, with some missing. Of under 35,000 clones detected, about 91% appear once; the ten largest clones hold 28%. The TCR comes from a female donor older than 55 with stage I lung adenocarcinoma. Material: peripheral blood, obtained before any cancer treatment. The rearrangement links TRBV29-1 to TRBJ1-1, with 8 bases that match TRBD1. Here the CDR3 DNA reads TGCAGCGTGGATACAGGGGGCACTGAAGCTTTCTTT. Amino acid sequence: CSVDTGGTEAFF.